A selection of T cell receptor beta chains follows, all from one sample in a study of T cell responses to AZD1222 COVID-19 vaccine. This table comes from immunoSEQ multiplex PCR, and its TCRdb copy is limited to in-frame clones, with some not included. The sample carries approximately 120,000 clones, around 89% recorded once. The material was peripheral blood, obtained on day 0 of AZD1222 vaccination. The receptors shown here come from an adult in good health. Each CDR3 is given with its conserved first and last residue. Each record gives: CDR3 length, clone size, V gene, D gene, J gene, CDR3 protein, CDR3 DNA. D genes are given only for firm matches. Expanded clones are given a class, and other clones once, few, many or no size at all.

>15|once|TRBV4-2|TRBD2|TRBJ2-5
CASSPGTSGGETQYF
TGTGCCAGCAGCCCTGGGACTAGCGGGGGGGAGACCCAGTACTTC
>14|NA|TRBV28|NA|TRBJ2-2
CASSSTDLTGELFF
TGTGCCAGCAGTTCCACGGACTTAACCGGGGAGCTGTTTTTT
>14|NA|TRBV24-1|NA|TRBJ2-1
CATTKSGVYNEQFF
TGTGCCACCACCAAGTCCGGGGTTTACAATGAGCAGTTCTTC
>16|NA|TRBV5-6|NA|TRBJ2-5
CASSLDAGPIQETQYF
TGTGCCAGCAGCTTGGATGCAGGACCTATTCAAGAGACCCAGTACTTC
>16|once|TRBV7-3|NA|TRBJ1-1
CASSYMNLGSNTEAFF
TGTGCCAGCAGCTATATGAATCTCGGATCGAACACTGAAGCTTTCTTT
>15|NA|TRBV7-3|TRBD1|TRBJ2-1
CASSSTRGQMNEQFF
TGTGCCAGCAGCTCCACCAGGGGGCAAATGAATGAGCAGTTCTTC
>13|NA|TRBV11-2|NA|TRBJ2-4
CASGKFGDNIQYF
TGTGCCAGCGGGAAATTTGGGGATAACATTCAGTACTTC
>11|NA|TRBV9|NA|TRBJ1-5
CASGVGQPQHF
TGTGCCTCAGGGGTGGGTCAGCCCCAGCATTTT
>14|NA|TRBV5-6|NA|TRBJ1-2
CASSSRTGRGGYTF
TGTGCCAGCAGCTCCCGGACGGGGAGGGGTGGCTACACCTTC
>15|once|TRBV28|TRBD2|TRBJ2-7
CASSTLAGVAYEQYF
TGTGCCAGCAGTACTCTAGCGGGAGTAGCCTACGAGCAGTACTTC
>14|once|TRBV5-1|TRBD1|TRBJ1-1
CASFQGQLNTEAFF
TGCGCCAGCTTCCAGGGACAGCTGAACACTGAAGCTTTCTTT
>16|NA|TRBV9|TRBD1|TRBJ2-7
CASSASGTGGSDEQYF
TGTGCCAGCAGCGCCTCCGGGACAGGGGGCTCCGACGAGCAGTACTTC